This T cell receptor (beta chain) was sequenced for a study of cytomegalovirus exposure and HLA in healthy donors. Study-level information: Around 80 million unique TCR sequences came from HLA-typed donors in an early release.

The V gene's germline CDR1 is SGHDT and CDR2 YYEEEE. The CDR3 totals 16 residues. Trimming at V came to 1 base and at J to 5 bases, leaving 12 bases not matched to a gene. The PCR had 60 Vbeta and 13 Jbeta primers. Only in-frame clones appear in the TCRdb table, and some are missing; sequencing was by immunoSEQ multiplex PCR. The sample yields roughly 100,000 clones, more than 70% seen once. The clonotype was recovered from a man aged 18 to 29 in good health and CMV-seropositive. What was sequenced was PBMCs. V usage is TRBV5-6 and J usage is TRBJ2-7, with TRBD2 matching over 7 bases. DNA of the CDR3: TGTGCCAGCAGCTTGTGGGGGAGGGTATCCGTCGACGAGCAGTACTTC. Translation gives CASSLWGRVSVDEQYF.